This TCR beta chain is drawn from a study of blood T cell repertoires in COVID-19. Study background: The United States, Italy and Spain provided the acute and convalescent COVID-19 samples.

This CDR3 is built from 13 residues. Germline-derived CDR1 and CDR2 are SNHLY and FYNNEI. The ends were cut back, 4 bases at V and 2 bases at J, with 8 bases in the middle. Authors' methods: Amplified reference gene primers provided the basis for estimating nucleated cell counts. Data came from immunoSEQ multiplex PCR; TCRdb stores just in-frame clones and leaves some out. Clone size and the V and J calls come from that table; the DNA yielded D and trimming. The table includes approximately 58,000 clones, 90% detected once. The sequencing sample was made of peripheral blood. The chain joins TRBV2 to TRBJ2-5; the D is unclear. This TCR was recovered from a woman older than 75 with active COVID-19. The CDR3 DNA is TGTGCCAGCAGTGTTTCCCGTCAAGAGACCCAGTACTTC. This sequence encodes CASSVSRQETQYF.